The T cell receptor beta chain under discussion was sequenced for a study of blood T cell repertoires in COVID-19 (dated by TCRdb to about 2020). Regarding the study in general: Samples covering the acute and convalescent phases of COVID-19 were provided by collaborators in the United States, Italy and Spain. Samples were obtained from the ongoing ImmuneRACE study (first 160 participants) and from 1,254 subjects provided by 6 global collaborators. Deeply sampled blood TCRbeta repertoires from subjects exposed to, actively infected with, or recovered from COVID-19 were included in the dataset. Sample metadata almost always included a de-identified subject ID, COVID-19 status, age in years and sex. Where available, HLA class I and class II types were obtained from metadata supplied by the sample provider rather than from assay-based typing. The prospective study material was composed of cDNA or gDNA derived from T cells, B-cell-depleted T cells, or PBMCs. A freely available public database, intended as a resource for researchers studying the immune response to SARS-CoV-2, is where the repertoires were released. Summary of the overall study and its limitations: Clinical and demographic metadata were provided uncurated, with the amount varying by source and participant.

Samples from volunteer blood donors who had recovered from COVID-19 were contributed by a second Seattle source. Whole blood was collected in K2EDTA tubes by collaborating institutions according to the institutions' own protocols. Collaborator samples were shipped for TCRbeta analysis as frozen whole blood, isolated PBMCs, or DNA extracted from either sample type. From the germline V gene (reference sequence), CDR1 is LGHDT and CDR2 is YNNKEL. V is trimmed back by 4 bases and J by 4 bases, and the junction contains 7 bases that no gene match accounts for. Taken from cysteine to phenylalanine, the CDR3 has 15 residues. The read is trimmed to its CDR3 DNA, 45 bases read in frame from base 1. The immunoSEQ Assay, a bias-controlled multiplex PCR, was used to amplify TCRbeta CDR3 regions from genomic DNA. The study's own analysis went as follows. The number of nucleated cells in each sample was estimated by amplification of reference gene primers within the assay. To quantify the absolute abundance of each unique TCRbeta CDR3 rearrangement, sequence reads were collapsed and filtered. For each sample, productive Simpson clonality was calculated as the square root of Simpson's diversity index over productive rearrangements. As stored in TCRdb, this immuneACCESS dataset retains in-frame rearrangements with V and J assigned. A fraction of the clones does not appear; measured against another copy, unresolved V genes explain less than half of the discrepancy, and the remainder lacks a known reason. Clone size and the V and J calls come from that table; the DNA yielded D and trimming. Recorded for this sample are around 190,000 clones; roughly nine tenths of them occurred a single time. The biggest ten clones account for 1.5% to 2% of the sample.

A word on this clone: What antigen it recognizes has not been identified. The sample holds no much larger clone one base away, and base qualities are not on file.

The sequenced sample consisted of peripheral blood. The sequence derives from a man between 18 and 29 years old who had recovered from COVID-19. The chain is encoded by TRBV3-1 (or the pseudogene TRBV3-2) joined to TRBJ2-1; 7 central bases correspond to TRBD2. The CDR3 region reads CASSRLADKYNEQFF. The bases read TGTGCCAGCAGCCGTCTAGCGGATAAGTACAATGAGCAGTTCTTC.